This TCR beta chain is from a study of cytomegalovirus exposure and HLA in healthy donors. Vbeta (60) and Jbeta (13) primers were used in the PCR. The assay was immunoSEQ multiplex PCR, and TCRdb's table has in-frame clones only and misses some. The sample shows around 100,000 clones, roughly 70% of them seen only once. The CDR3 covers 14 residues. J gave up 1 base and V 6 bases, and 3 bases lay outside the gene matches. CDR1 and CDR2 (germline): SNHLY, FYNNEI. The rearrangement uses TRBV2 and TRBJ1-1; 9 bases line up with TRBD1. This TCR was sampled from a man aged 25-45 years in good health and CMV-seronegative. Input material: PBMCs. DNA of the CDR3: TGTGCCAGCAGCTTACAGGGGGCGAACACTGAAGCTTTCTTT. It specifies CASSLQGANTEAFF.